These 27 T cell receptor beta chains share one sample of origin, sequenced in a study of cytomegalovirus exposure and HLA in healthy donors. Vbeta (60) and Jbeta (13) primers were used in the PCR. Clones were sequenced by immunoSEQ multiplex PCR, and TCRdb holds only the in-frame ones, with some missing. The sample lists about 120,000 clones, around 77% occurring once. The source material was PBMCs. The receptors were gathered from a man aged 18 to 30 in good health and CMV-seropositive.

This rearrangement joins TRBV27 to TRBJ1-2; TRBD1 might be the D (5 bases). Germline V gene data show CDR1 as MNHEY and CDR2 as SMNVEV (reference sequence). V lost 3 bases to trimming and J lost 7 bases, with 12 bases between them. The CDR3 runs to 13 residues. The CDR3 reads CASSFRDSSGYTF. CDR3 DNA: TGTGCCAGCAGTTTCAGGGATTCGTCTGGCTACACCTTC.

The DNA for the CDR3 is TGTGCCAGCAGCGAGACTATCGATAGTTCACCCCTCCACTTT. Translation gives CASSETIDSSPLHF. The chain couples TRBV6-5 to TRBJ1-6; D ambiguous. Germline V gene data show CDR1 as MNHEY and CDR2 as SVGAGI. This CDR3 is built from 14 residues. The V end was cut by 6 bases, the J end by 9 bases, with 15 bases between.

Regarding this clone: At one of its ends the junction is not consistent with the germline gene, which may arise from a read error. The chain has TRBV6-5 and TRBJ2-6; TRBD2 is a possible D gene (6 bases). Looked up from germline, CDR1 is MNHEY and CDR2 is SVGAGI. The CDR3 sequence is 15 residues long. CDR3: CASSYLFGGANGLTF. CDR3 DNA: TGTGCCAGCAGTTACCTATTTGGCGGGGCCAACGGCCTGACTTTC.

This clone was observed a few times. This CDR3 reads CASSQTGDNYGYTF. The CDR3 nucleotides read TGTGCCAGCAGCCAAACAGGGGATAACTATGGCTACACCTTC. V usage is TRBV14 and J usage is TRBJ1-2; 7 bases align to TRBD1. V lost 2 bases and J lost 1; bases outside the gene matches: 1. Germline V lookup: CDR1 SGHDN, CDR2 FVKESK. This CDR3 comprises 14 residues.

V is TRBV6-5 and J is TRBJ1-3; a possible D gene is TRBD1 (5 bases). CDR1 MNHEY and CDR2 SVGAGI come from the germline V gene. The CDR3 totals 14 residues. V shed 8 bases and J shed 4 bases, with 15 bases lying between them. This CDR3 reads CASRGTPRGNTIYF. CDR3 in DNA: TGTGCCAGCCGCGGGACGCCGCGGGGAAACACCATATATTTT.

This clone has more than one count but fewer than ten. The chain combines TRBV27 with TRBJ2-5, with 11 bases aligning to TRBD2. Trimming cost V 5 bases and J 4 bases; bases outside gene matches: 9. CDR1 MNHEY and CDR2 SMNVEV come from the germline V gene (reference sequence). The CDR3 loop spans 16 amino acids. The CDR3 is CASSLLGLAEIETQYF. Here the CDR3 DNA reads TGTGCCAGCAGTCTTCTGGGACTAGCGGAGATAGAGACCCAGTACTTC.

This clone was seen more than once but under ten times. The rearrangement uses TRBV6-4 and TRBJ2-3; TRBD1 might be the D (5 bases). The germline V gene encodes CDR1 MRHNA and CDR2 SNTAGT. The CDR3 spans 15 residues. The V end lost 0 bases, the J end lost 1 base, and 8 bases lay between the germline ends. The CDR3 bases are TGTGCCAGCAGTGACTCGGAAGGGGGCACAGATACGCAGTATTTT. This sequence encodes CASSDSEGGTDTQYF.

This chain joins TRBV11-2 and TRBJ2-2; D gene uncertain. Germline lookup yields CDR1 SGHAT and CDR2 FQNNGV. The CDR3 length is 19 residues. The ends were cut back, 5 bases at V and 3 bases at J, with 25 bases in the middle. The CDR3 nucleotides read TGTGCCAGCAGCCCGATCAGGAATGTGAGACCAGTGTACACCGGGGAGCTGTTTTTT. Its translation is CASSPIRNVRPVYTGELFF. The full variable domain, its missing parts supplied by reference TRBV11-2 and TRBJ2-2, is EAGVAQSPRYKIIEKRQSVAFWCNPISGHATLYWYQQILGQGPKLLIQFQNNGVVDDSQLPKDRFSAERLKGVDSTLKIQPAKLEDSAVYLCASSPIRNVRPVYTGELFFGEGSRLTVL.

The V and J genes are TRBV28 and TRBJ1-4; D uncertain. The CDR3 runs 13 residues. CDR1 is MDHEN, CDR2 SYDVKM, per germline. Trimming stripped 6 bases from V and 6 bases from J, with 11 bases between. CDR3 sequence reads: CASRGQDYEKLFF. The CDR3 DNA reads TGTGCCAGCAGGGGCCAGGATTATGAAAAACTGTTTTTT.

The table lists this clone with a few counts. This chain connects TRBV7-6 to TRBJ1-1; D is unresolved. This CDR3 spans 12 amino acids. V lost 4 bases and J lost 6, with 9 bases in between. Germline V CDR1 and CDR2: SGHVS, FNYEAQ. The CDR3 protein is CASSSSGAEAFF. CDR3 coding DNA: TGTGCCAGCAGCTCCAGCGGGGCTGAAGCTTTCTTT.

The chain recombines TRBV10-3 with TRBJ2-7; TRBD1 matches 8 bases. Per germline, CDR1 ENHRY and CDR2 SYGVKD. The V segment lost 10 bases and the J segment 0 bases; nucleotides outside the gene matches: 5. This CDR3 has 13 residues. As DNA, the CDR3 is TGTGCCACCCAGGGGGCCCTCTCCTACGAGCAGTACTTC. Protein sequence: CATQGALSYEQYF.

The CDR3 DNA reads TGTGCCAGCAGCGCGGGACTGAGCTCCTACAATGAGCAGTTCTTC. Translation: CASSAGLSSYNEQFF. J is TRBJ2-1 and V is TRBV9; possibly TRBD2 for D (6 bases). The germline CDR1 and CDR2 sequences are SGDLS and YYNGEE. This CDR3 has 15 residues. The V end was cut by 3 bases, the J end by 0 bases, with 10 bases between.

This clone has a single count. An end of the junction does not agree with germline; a read error may underlie this. The chain employs TRBV5-1 and TRBJ2-5; tentatively, D is TRBD2 (5 bases). The CDR3 length is 14 residues. From germline, CDR1 is SGHRS and CDR2 YFSETQ. CDR3 in DNA: TGCGCCAGCAAAGTCGATACTCGGGGAGAGACCCGGTACTTC. Translated, it gives CASKVDTRGETRYF.

In DNA, the CDR3 is TGCGCCAGCAGCCAACGGACAGCCTTCTACGAGCAGTACTTC. Amino acids: CASSQRTAFYEQYF. This chain uses TRBV4-1 with TRBJ2-7; TRBD1 is a possible D gene (6 bases). The germline gives CDR1 MGHRA, CDR2 YSYEKL. The V and J ends lost 2 bases and 3 bases respectively, with 11 bases between them. The CDR3 sequence is 14 residues long.

This chain joins TRBV7-8 and TRBJ2-1, with TRBD1 as a possible D gene (5 bases). The germline CDR1 and CDR2 sequences are SGHVS and FQNEAQ. The CDR3 length is 15 residues. The germline V and J ends were trimmed by 4 bases and 6 bases, with 16 bases remaining between them. Written as DNA, the CDR3 is TGTGCCAGCAGCTCTCCCGGCCGTAGGGGCAATGAGCAGTTCTTC. It codes for CASSSPGRRGNEQFF.

In the case of this clone: At one end the junction does not follow the germline gene, possibly because of a read error. The chain couples TRBV7-2 to TRBJ1-2, with 8 bases lining up with TRBD1. Germline CDR1 SGHTA, CDR2 FQGNSA. CDR3 size: 15 residues. The CDR3, as DNA: TGTGCCAGCAGATCCGACAGGGGAGCTAACTATGGCTGCACCTTC. It is translated as CASRSDRGANYGCTF.

The rearrangement uses TRBV5-4 and TRBJ2-5, with D unclear. Trimming took 0 bases from V and 2 from J, leaving 14 bases between them. CDR1 SGHNT and CDR2 YYREEE come from the germline V gene (reference sequence). The CDR3 length is 16 residues. CDR3 residues: CASSLGDFPLQETQYF. CDR3 nucleotides: TGTGCCAGCAGCTTGGGCGATTTCCCCCTACAAGAGACCCAGTACTTC.

This clone was observed a few times. The chain is built from TRBV5-4 and TRBJ1-1, with D hard to call. Trimming removed 1 base at V and 5 bases at J, with 9 bases between. From germline, CDR1 is SGHNT and CDR2 YYREEE (reference sequence). The CDR3 length is 13 residues. The CDR3 spells CASSLSPRTEAFF. In DNA form, the CDR3 reads TGTGCCAGCAGCTTGTCCCCCCGGACTGAAGCTTTCTTT. Full variable domain (rest looked up from reference TRBV5-4 and TRBJ1-1): ETGVTQSPTHLIKTRGQQVTLRCSSQSGHNTVSWYQQALGQGPQFIFQYYREEENGRGNFPPRFSGLQFPNYSSELNVNALELDDSALYLCASSLSPRTEAFFGQGTRLTVV.

This chain connects TRBV14 to TRBJ1-5; D remains ambiguous. From germline, CDR1 is SGHDN and CDR2 FVKESK. Trimming stripped 0 bases from V and 0 bases from J, with 12 bases between. CDR3 length: 17 residues. CDR3 DNA sequence: TGTGCCAGCAGCCAAGATGTAGGAGGGTATAGCAATCAGCCCCAGCATTTT. It yields the protein CASSQDVGGYSNQPQHF.

V usage is TRBV7-8 and J usage is TRBJ2-1, with D hard to call. The CDR3 length is 15 residues. The germline CDR1 and CDR2 sequences are SGHVS and FQNEAQ. Trimming removed 0 bases from V and 8 bases from J, with 14 bases in between. The CDR3 sequence is CASSLAFRLGDEQFF. The CDR3 bases are TGTGCCAGCAGCTTAGCGTTTAGACTTGGTGATGAGCAGTTCTTC.

The chain couples TRBV6-1 to TRBJ1-5; a weak D match, TRBD1 (5 bases). Trimming shortened V by 5 bases and J by 7 bases, and 12 bases separated the two germline ends. Germline V gives CDR1 MNHNS, CDR2 SASEGT. The CDR3 extends over 13 amino acids. Here the CDR3 reads CASSQSQDQPQHF. The DNA for the CDR3 is TGTGCCAGCAGTCAATCACAGGACCAGCCCCAGCATTTT.

J is TRBJ1-4 and V is TRBV6-5; TRBD1 is a possible D gene (6 bases). This CDR3 spans 15 amino acids. Trimming stripped 0 bases from V and 7 bases from J, with 12 bases between. From germline, CDR1 is MNHEY and CDR2 SVGAGI. The CDR3 loop reads CASSYSSQGAEKLFF. CDR3 DNA: TGTGCCAGCAGTTACTCGTCACAGGGAGCTGAAAAACTGTTTTTT.

The chain links TRBV28 to TRBJ1-3; TRBD1 aligns across 7 bases. The germline V gene has CDR1 MDHEN and CDR2 SYDVKM. Germline trimming cut 5 bases from V and 2 bases from J; bases unmatched to any gene: 6. This CDR3 spans 15 amino acids. In DNA form, the CDR3 reads TGTGCCAGCAGTCCCACAGGGGCGGCTGGAAACACCATATATTTT. This encodes CASSPTGAAGNTIYF.

In its sample, this clone was seen once. The chain links TRBV5-4 to TRBJ2-5; a possible D gene is TRBD2 (7 bases). Per the germline V gene, CDR1 is SGHNT and CDR2 is YYREEE (reference sequence). The CDR3 is 16 amino acids. Trimming removed 0 bases at V and 1 base at J, with 13 bases between. This CDR3 reads CASSLVGRGLQETQYF. CDR3 coding DNA: TGTGCCAGCAGCTTGGTAGGGCGGGGGCTCCAAGAGACCCAGTACTTC.

This clone appeared many times. This sequence joins TRBV5-4 and TRBJ1-3; D may be TRBD1 (6 bases). The CDR3 sequence is 16 residues long. The germline CDR1 and CDR2 sequences are SGHNT and YYREEE (reference sequence). Trimming shortened V by 4 bases and J by 0 bases, and 14 bases separated the two germline ends. DNA for the CDR3: TGTGCCAGCAGCCCAGGGGCGCCGAGCTCTGGAAACACCATATATTTT. Translated, it gives CASSPGAPSSGNTIYF.

The chain links TRBV6-5 to TRBJ1-1, with no clear D. This CDR3 contains 15 residues. CDR1 is MNHEY, CDR2 SVGAGI, per germline. The V gene lost 2 bases and the J gene lost 1 base, with 11 bases spanning the gap. The CDR3 loop is CASSYRVGGNTEAFF. Here the CDR3 DNA reads TGTGCCAGCAGTTACAGGGTAGGAGGGAACACTGAAGCTTTCTTT.

The V and J genes are TRBV30 and TRBJ2-1, with no clear D. The length of the CDR3 is 15 residues. CDR1 GTSNPN and CDR2 SVGIG come from the germline V gene (reference sequence). Trimming pared 0 bases from V and 7 bases from J, leaving 16 bases between. CDR3 residues: CAWSVPQVVGNEQFF. For the CDR3, the DNA is TGTGCCTGGAGTGTACCCCAGGTGGTGGGTAATGAGCAGTTCTTC.